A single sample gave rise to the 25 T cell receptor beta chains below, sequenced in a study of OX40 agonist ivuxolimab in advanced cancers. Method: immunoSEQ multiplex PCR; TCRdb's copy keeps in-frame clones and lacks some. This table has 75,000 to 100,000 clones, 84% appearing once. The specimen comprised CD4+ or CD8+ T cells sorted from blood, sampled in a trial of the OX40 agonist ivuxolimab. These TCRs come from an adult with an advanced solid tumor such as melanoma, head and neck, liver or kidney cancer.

The CDR3 sequence: CASSLGDRGLHEQYF. The CDR3 DNA sequence: TGTGCCAGCAGCTTAGGCGACAGGGGGCTCCACGAGCAGTACTTC. The chain recombines TRBV7-9 with TRBJ2-7; 10 nucleotides match TRBD1. J lost 5 bases, V lost 1 base, and 5 bases had no gene match. This CDR3 has 15 amino acids. Per the germline V gene, CDR1 is SEHNR and CDR2 is FQNEAQ (reference sequence).

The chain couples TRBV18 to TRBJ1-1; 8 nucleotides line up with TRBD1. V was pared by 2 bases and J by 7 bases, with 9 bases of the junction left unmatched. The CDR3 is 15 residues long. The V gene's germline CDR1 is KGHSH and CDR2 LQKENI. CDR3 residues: CASSPVQGANGEAFF. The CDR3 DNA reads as TGTGCCAGCTCACCAGTGCAGGGGGCTAACGGTGAAGCTTTCTTT.

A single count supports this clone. The CDR3 coding sequence is TGCGCCAGCAGCCACGACAGGGTCGGAAACACCATATATTTT. Residues: CASSHDRVGNTIYF. This chain links TRBV5-1 with TRBJ1-3; 7 bases are shared with TRBD1. The J segment lost 4 bases and the V segment lost 4 bases, leaving 5 bases of the junction unmatched. Germline CDR1 SGHRS, CDR2 YFSETQ. The length of the CDR3 is 14 residues.

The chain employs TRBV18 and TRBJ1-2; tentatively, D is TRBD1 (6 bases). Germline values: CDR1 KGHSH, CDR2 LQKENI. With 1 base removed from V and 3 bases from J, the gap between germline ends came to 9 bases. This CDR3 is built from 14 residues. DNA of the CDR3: TGTGCCAGCTCACCACTGGCAGGGGACTATGGCTACACCTTC. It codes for CASSPLAGDYGYTF.

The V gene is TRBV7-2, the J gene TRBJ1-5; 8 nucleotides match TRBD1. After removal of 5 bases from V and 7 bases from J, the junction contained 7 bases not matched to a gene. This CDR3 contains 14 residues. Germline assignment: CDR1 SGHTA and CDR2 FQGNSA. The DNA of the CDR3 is TGTGCCAGCAGCGTAAACAGGGGGGTCCAGCCCCAGCATTTT. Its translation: CASSVNRGVQPQHF.

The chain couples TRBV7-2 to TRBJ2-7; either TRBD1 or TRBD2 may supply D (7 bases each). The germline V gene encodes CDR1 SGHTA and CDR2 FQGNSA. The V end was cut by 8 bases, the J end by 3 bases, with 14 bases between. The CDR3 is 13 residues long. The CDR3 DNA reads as TGTGCCAGCGGGGAGGGACAGATCTACGAGCAGTACTTC. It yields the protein CASGEGQIYEQYF.

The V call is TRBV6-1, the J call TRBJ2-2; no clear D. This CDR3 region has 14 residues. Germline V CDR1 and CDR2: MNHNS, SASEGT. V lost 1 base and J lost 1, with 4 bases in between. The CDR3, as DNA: TGTGCCAGCAGTGAAGGCCGGAACACCGGGGAGCTGTTTTTT. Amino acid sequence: CASSEGRNTGELFF.

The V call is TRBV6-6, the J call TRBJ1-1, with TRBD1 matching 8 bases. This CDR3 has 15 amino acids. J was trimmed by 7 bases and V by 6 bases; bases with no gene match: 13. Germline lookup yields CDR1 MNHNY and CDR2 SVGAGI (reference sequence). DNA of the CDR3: TGTGCCAGCAGCTTACCTCACCCAGGGGGCTATGAAGCTTTCTTT. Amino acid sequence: CASSLPHPGGYEAFF.

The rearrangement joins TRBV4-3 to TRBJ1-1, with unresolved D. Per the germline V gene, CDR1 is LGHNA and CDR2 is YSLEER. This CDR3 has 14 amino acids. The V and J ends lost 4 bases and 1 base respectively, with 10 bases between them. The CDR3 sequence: CASSLLGGNTEAFF. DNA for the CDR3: TGCGCCAGCAGCCTCTTGGGCGGGAACACTGAAGCTTTCTTT.

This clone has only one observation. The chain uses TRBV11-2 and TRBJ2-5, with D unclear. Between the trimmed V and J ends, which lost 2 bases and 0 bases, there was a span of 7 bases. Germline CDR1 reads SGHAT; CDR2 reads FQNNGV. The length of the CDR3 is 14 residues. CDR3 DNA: TGTGCCAGCAGCTTAAGAAGTTACCAAGAGACCCAGTACTTC. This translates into CASSLRSYQETQYF.

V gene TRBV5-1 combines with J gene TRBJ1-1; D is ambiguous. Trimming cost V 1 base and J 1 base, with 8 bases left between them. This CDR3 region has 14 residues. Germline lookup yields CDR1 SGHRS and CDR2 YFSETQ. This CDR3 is CASSLLGENTEAFF. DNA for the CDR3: TGCGCCAGCAGCTTGCTAGGTGAGAACACTGAAGCTTTCTTT.

The CDR3 loop is CAWSLADTQYF. The CDR3 DNA reads TGTGCCTGGAGCTTAGCGGATACGCAGTATTTT. The chain uses TRBV30 and TRBJ2-3; a possible D gene is TRBD2 (5 bases). Germline V CDR1 and CDR2: GTSNPN, SVGIG (reference sequence). This CDR3 spans 11 amino acids. V was pared by 3 bases and J by 6 bases, with 7 bases between.

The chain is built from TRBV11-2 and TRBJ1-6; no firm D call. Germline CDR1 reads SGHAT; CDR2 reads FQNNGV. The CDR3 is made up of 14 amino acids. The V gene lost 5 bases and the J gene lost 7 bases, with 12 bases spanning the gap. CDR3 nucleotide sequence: TGTGCCAGCAGCCCAGGAGGTCAGAATTCACCCCTCCACTTT. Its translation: CASSPGGQNSPLHF.

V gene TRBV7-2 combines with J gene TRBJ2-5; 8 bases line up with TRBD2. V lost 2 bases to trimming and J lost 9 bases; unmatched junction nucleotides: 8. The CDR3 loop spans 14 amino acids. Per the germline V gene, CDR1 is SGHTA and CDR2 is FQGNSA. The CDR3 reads CASSLSGGGTSQYF. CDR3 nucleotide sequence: TGTGCCAGCAGCTTATCCGGGGGGGGAACCTCCCAGTACTTC.

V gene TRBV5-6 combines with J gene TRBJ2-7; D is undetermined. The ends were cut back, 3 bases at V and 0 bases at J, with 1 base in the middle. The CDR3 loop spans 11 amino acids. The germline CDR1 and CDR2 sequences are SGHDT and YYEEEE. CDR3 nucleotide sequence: TGTGCCAGCAGCTACTCCTACGAGCAGTACTTC. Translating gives CASSYSYEQYF.

The CDR3 here is CASSPDRVGETQYF. The CDR3 DNA sequence: TGCGCCAGCAGCCCTGACAGGGTAGGGGAGACCCAGTACTTC. The chain combines TRBV4-1 with TRBJ2-5; TRBD1 agrees at 7 bases. V shed 4 bases, J shed 5 bases, and the junction held 7 bases outside the gene matches. The CDR3 is 14 residues long. Germline CDR1 reads MGHRA; CDR2 reads YSYEKL.

This CDR3 reads CAWRRPNQPQHF. CDR3 nucleotides: TGTGCCTGGAGGCGACCGAATCAGCCCCAGCATTTT. The rearrangement links TRBV30 to TRBJ1-5; no definite D call. V was shortened by 3 bases and J by 4 bases, with 7 bases between the two germline ends. The germline V gene encodes CDR1 GTSNPN and CDR2 SVGIG (reference sequence). CDR3 length: 12 amino acids.

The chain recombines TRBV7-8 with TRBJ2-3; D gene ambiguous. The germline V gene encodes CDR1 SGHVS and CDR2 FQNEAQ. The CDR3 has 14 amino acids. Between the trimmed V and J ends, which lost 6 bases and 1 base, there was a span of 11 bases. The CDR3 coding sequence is TGTGCCAGCAGTCTTGTACCGGGCACAGATACGCAGTATTTT. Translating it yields CASSLVPGTDTQYF.

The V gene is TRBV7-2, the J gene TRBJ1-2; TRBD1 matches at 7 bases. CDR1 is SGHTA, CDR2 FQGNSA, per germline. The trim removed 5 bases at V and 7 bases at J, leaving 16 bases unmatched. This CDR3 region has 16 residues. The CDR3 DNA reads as TGTGCCAGCAGCCAGAGCGAGGCAGGGGGGATTGGTGGCTACACCTTC. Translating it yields CASSQSEAGGIGGYTF.

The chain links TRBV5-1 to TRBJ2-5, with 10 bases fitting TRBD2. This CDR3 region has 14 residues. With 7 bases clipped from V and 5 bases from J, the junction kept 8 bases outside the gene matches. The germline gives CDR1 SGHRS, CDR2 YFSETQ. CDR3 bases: TGCGCCAGCGGGAGCGGGGGGGCGGAGGAGACCCAGTACTTC. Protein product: CASGSGGAEETQYF. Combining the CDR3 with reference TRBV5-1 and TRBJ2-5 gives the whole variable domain KAGVTQTPRYLIKTRGQQVTLSCSPISGHRSVSWYQQTPGQGLQFLFEYFSETQRNKGNFPGRFSGRQFSNSRSEMNVSTLELGDSALYLCASGSGGAEETQYFGPGTRLLVL.

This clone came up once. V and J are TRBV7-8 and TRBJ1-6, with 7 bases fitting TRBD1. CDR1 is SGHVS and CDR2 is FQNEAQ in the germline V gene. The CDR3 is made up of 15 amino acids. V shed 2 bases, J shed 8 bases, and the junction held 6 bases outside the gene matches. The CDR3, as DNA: TGTGCCAGCAGCTTAAGGGGGGACAGCTATTCACCCCTCCACTTT. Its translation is CASSLRGDSYSPLHF.

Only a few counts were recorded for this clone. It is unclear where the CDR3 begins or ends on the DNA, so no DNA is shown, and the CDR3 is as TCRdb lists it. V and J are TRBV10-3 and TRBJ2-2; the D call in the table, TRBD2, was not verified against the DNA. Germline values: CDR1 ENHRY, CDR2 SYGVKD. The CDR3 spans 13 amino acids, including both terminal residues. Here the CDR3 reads CAISDFGAGELFF.

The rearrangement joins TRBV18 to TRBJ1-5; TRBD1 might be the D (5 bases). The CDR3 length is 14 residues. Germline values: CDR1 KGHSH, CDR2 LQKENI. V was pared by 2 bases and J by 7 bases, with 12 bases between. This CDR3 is CASSPEGSGQPQHF. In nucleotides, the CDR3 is TGTGCCAGCTCACCAGAAGGATCAGGGCAGCCCCAGCATTTT.

CDR3 loop: CASSGTAGELFF. The DNA of the CDR3 is TGTGCCAGTAGCGGGACAGCCGGGGAGCTGTTTTTT. The chain recombines TRBV19 with TRBJ2-2, with 7 bases fitting TRBD1. Germline V CDR1 and CDR2: LNHDA, SQIVND (reference sequence). The CDR3 extends over 12 amino acids. Unmatched junction bases numbered 1, after V lost 6 bases and J lost 6 bases.

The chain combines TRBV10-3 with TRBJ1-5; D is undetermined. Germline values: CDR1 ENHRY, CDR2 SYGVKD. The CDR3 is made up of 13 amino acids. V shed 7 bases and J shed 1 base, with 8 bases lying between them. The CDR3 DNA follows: TGTGCCATCAATCCGGACAGCAATCAGCCCCAGCATTTT. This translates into CAINPDSNQPQHF.